The rows below give T cell receptor beta chains drawn from one sample of a study of healthy donors' naive CD4 and CD8 T cells. Each CDR3 protein is one row after TCRdb ran MiXCR on the reads. The sample contains about 180,000 distinct CDR3 sequences, over 60% of which appear only once. Sequenced sample: naive CD4+ and CD8+ T cells sorted from blood, pooled from several donors. Source of these receptors: a pool of human donors in good health; the sample pools cells from several healthy donors. CDR3s include the opening cysteine and the closing phenylalanine or tryptophan. The D gene is left open where the match is weak. A row's size may be missing; if present it is once, few, many or a size class.

j_call d_call clone_size v_call cdr3_nt cdr3_aa
TRBJ2-7 . few TRBV10-3 TGTGCCATCAGTGTGAGACAGGACTATAAGCTTACCTACGAGCAGTACTTC CAISVRQDYKLTYEQYF
TRBJ2-1 . . TRBV29-1 TGCAGCGTTTGGTTAGATGAGCAGTTCTTC CSVWLDEQFF
TRBJ1-1 . once TRBV29-1 TGCAGCGTAGTAGGATACCTGAACACTGAAGCTTTCTTT CSVVGYLNTEAFF
TRBJ2-5 . . TRBV29-1 TGCAGCGTCGTTTCTTGGGGGGAGACCCAGTACTTC CSVVSWGETQYF
TRBJ1-6 . . TRBV5-5 TGTGCCAGCAGCTTGGCAGGACAAGGCATTGGGCCCCTCCACTTT CASSLAGQGIGPLHF
TRBJ2-7 TRBD1 few TRBV20-1 TGCAGTGCTAGAGGGTTAGGGACAGGGGCCGCCGAGCAGTACTTC CSARGLGTGAAEQYF
TRBJ1-2 . few TRBV27 TGTGCCAGCAGTTTATCGCCTCAGTATGGCTACACCTTC CASSLSPQYGYTF
TRBJ1-1 . once TRBV29-1 TGCAGCGTCGTCGAGGGAATGGCTGAAGCTTTCTTT CSVVEGMAEAFF
TRBJ2-5 . . TRBV29-1 TGCAGCGTTGTTGGGCGGCACCAAGAGACCCAGTACTTC CSVVGRHQETQYF
TRBJ2-7 . . TRBV6-5 TGTGCCAGCAGGCCGGACTGGAGCTCCTACGAGCAGTACTTC CASRPDWSSYEQYF
TRBJ1-1 . few TRBV6-5 TGTGCCAGCAGTTATGAGGGAATTGAAGCTTTCTTT CASSYEGIEAFF
TRBJ2-1 TRBD2 . TRBV28 TGTGCCAGCAGACCGCTAGCGGGAGGCGGGGAATTCTCCTACAATGAGCAGTTCTTC CASRPLAGGGEFSYNEQFF
TRBJ2-1 . . TRBV5-1 TGCGCCAGCAGCGAGGGGTTGGATGAGCAGTTCTTC CASSEGLDEQFF
TRBJ2-7 . once TRBV27 TGTGCCAGCAGTTTATCGGGGTTCTCCTACGAGCAGTACTTC CASSLSGFSYEQYF
TRBJ1-2 TRBD1 . TRBV6-5 TGTGCCAGCAGTACGCGACAGGGTAGTGGCTACACCTTC CASSTRQGSGYTF
TRBJ1-2 TRBD1 . TRBV4-1 TGCGCCAGCAGCCCGACCCCGGGACAGAGGAATGGCTACACCTTC CASSPTPGQRNGYTF
TRBJ1-5 TRBD1 once TRBV15 TGTGCCACCAGCAGAGAGGGGACAGACAATCAGCCCCAGCATTTT CATSREGTDNQPQHF
TRBJ2-1 . . TRBV2 TGTGCCAGCGGTAGTCTAGCCTACAATGAGCAGTTCTTC CASGSLAYNEQFF
TRBJ2-1 TRBD2 . TRBV24-1 TGTGCCACCAGTGACCCCAGCGGGAGGAGACTTAATGAGCAGTTCTTC CATSDPSGRRLNEQFF
TRBJ2-1 TRBD1 . TRBV24-1 TGTGCCACCAGTGAGAGGGACAGAGTTGAGCAGTTCTTC CATSERDRVEQFF